This is a list of T cell receptor beta chains from one sample in a study of blood T cell repertoires in COVID-19. Only in-frame clones appear in the TCRdb table, and some are missing; sequencing was by immunoSEQ multiplex PCR. The sample includes about 260,000 clones, 88% of them seen just once. Sequenced material: peripheral blood. The receptors come from a man between 60 and 70 years old who had recovered from COVID-19. The CDR3 runs from the conserved cysteine through the conserved F or W. The order of the fields is V gene, D gene, J gene, clone size, CDR3 protein, CDR3 DNA. D genes are given only for firm matches. Clone size, where shown, is once, few, many, or a class for clones that have expanded.

TRBV29-1,.,TRBJ2-1,.,CSVEVPSGGARNEQFF,TGCAGCGTTGAAGTGCCATCTGGGGGGGCTCGGAATGAGCAGTTCTTC
TRBV12-5,.,TRBJ2-2,.,CASVQGGTGELFF,TGTGCTAGTGTTCAGGGTGGGACCGGGGAGCTGTTTTTT
TRBV7-2,.,TRBJ1-3,.,CASSLARVGNTIYF,TGTGCCAGCAGCTTAGCACGGGTCGGAAACACCATATATTTT
TRBV7-6,TRBD1,TRBJ1-5,.,CASSRTTGTESNQPQHF,TGTGCCAGCAGCAGGACAACCGGGACAGAGAGCAATCAGCCCCAGCATTTT
TRBV30,.,TRBJ1-1,.,CAWSPIGRQPNTEAFF,TGTGCCTGGAGTCCCATCGGTAGACAACCGAACACTGAAGCTTTCTTT
TRBV11-3,.,TRBJ1-1,few,CASSLGRNTEAFF,TGTGCCAGCAGCTTAGGGAGGAACACTGAAGCTTTCTTT
TRBV5-6,TRBD1,TRBJ1-1,few,CASSLEGQLSGGTEAFF,TGTGCCAGCAGCTTAGAGGGACAGTTATCCGGGGGTACTGAAGCTTTCTTT
TRBV27,.,TRBJ2-7,.,CASSPSAFASSYEQYF,TGTGCCAGCAGTCCTTCCGCATTTGCCAGCTCCTACGAGCAGTACTTC
TRBV10-1,.,TRBJ2-7,.,CASSGPRQVLRSYEQYF,TGCGCCAGCAGCGGCCCCAGACAGGTCCTCCGCTCCTACGAGCAGTACTTC
TRBV5-1,.,TRBJ2-3,.,CASSLNSGNTDTQYF,TGCGCCAGCAGCTTGAATTCGGGGAACACAGATACGCAGTATTTT